Given below is one T cell receptor (beta chain) in context. Antigen: not known. Every isolated RNA sample was fully reverse transcribed, so sequencing captured expressed TCRB transcripts. About 3.57 million reads per sample were averaged for naive, central memory and regulatory samples. Method: immunoSEQ multiplex PCR; TCRdb's copy keeps in-frame clones and lacks some. This table holds some 270,000 clones, 11% found once. The V gene lost 3 bases and the J gene lost 2 bases, with 9 bases spanning the gap. This CDR3 spans 14 amino acids. Germline V gives CDR1 MNHEY, CDR2 SMNVEV (reference sequence). This sample is drawn from a study of beta chain features in type 1 diabetes. Broader study findings: Type 1 diabetes patients showed a moderate but significant shortening of TCRB CDR3s in all four CD4+ subsets. HLA influence on TCRB rearrangement stayed unresolved here. Because the template was cDNA, high-expressing cells might be over-represented. The naive, central memory and Treg TCRB repertoires of patients appeared to be more similar to one another than those of healthy donors.

The source of this sequence is a man aged 25 to 40 with type 1 diabetes. The chain carries TRBV27 and TRBJ2-3; D remains ambiguous. The material sequenced was naive CD4+ T cells from blood. The CDR3 nucleotides are TGTGCCAGCAGTTTTAAACTCCACACAGATACGCAGTATTTT. This codes for CASSFKLHTDTQYF.